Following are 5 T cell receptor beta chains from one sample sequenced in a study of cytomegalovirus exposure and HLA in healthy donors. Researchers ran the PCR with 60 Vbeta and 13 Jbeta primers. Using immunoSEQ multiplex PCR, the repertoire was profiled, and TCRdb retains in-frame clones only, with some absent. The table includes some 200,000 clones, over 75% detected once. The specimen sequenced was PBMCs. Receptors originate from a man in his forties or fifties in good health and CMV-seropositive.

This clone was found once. This chain's CDR3 is CASSLKPGNTGELFF. DNA for the CDR3: TGTGCCAGCAGCTTAAAGCCGGGAAACACCGGGGAGCTGTTTTTT. J is TRBJ2-2 and V is TRBV13, with a tentative D call TRBD2 (5 bases). The CDR3 runs 15 residues. Germline V gives CDR1 PRHDT, CDR2 FYEKMQ (reference sequence). Trimming left V 2 bases short and J 2 bases short, with 9 bases between.

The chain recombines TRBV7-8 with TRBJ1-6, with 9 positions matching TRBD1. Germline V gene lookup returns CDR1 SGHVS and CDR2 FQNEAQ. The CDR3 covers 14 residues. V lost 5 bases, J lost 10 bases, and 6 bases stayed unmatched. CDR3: CASSEETGGSPLHF. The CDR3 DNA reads TGTGCCAGCAGCGAAGAGACAGGGGGATCACCCCTCCACTTT.

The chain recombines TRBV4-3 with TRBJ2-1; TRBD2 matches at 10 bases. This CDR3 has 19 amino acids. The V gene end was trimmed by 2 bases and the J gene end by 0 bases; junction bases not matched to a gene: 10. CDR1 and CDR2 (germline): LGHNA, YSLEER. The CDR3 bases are TGCGCCAGCAGCCAAAGGGGTAGCGGGGGGCCCAGCTCCTACAATGAGCAGTTCTTC. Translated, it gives CASSQRGSGGPSSYNEQFF.

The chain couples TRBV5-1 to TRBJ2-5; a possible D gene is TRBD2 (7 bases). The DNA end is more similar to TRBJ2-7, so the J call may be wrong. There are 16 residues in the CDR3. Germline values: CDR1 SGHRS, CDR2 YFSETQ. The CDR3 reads CASSLRGRGRPYEQYF. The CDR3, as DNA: TGCGCCAGCAGCTTGAGGGGGAGGGGTCGACCCTACGAGCAGTACTTC.

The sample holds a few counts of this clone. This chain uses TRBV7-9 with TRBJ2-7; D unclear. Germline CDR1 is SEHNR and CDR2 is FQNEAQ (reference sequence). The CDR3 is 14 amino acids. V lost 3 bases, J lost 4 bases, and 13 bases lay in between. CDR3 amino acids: CASSLRPDTYEQYF. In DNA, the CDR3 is TGTGCCAGCAGCTTGAGGCCGGATACTTACGAGCAGTACTTC.